The clone carrying this TCR beta chain showed up many times. These data originate in a study of T cells in Graves' hyperthyroidism and ophthalmopathy. Between the trimmed V and J ends, which lost 0 bases and 0 bases, there was a span of 9 bases. Germline lookup yields CDR1 SGHRS and CDR2 YFSETQ. The CDR3 spans 15 residues. RNA transcripts served as the template for amplifying TCR beta CDR3 regions. The HTBI set primed first-round TCR CDR3 RT-PCR. TCRdb redid the calling of the multiplex PCR reads with MiXCR, one entry per CDR3 protein. Found here are more than 500,000 distinct CDR3 sequences, roughly 15% of them singletons; the top ten hold less than 4.5%.

The TCR comes from a young woman with Graves' hyperthyroidism. The specimen was blood. The chain links TRBV5-1 to TRBJ1-1; possible D gene TRBD1, 5 bases. CDR3: CASSLEGPMNTEAFF. The CDR3 region has the DNA TGCGCCAGCAGCTTGGAGGGGCCCATGAACACTGAAGCTTTCTTT.